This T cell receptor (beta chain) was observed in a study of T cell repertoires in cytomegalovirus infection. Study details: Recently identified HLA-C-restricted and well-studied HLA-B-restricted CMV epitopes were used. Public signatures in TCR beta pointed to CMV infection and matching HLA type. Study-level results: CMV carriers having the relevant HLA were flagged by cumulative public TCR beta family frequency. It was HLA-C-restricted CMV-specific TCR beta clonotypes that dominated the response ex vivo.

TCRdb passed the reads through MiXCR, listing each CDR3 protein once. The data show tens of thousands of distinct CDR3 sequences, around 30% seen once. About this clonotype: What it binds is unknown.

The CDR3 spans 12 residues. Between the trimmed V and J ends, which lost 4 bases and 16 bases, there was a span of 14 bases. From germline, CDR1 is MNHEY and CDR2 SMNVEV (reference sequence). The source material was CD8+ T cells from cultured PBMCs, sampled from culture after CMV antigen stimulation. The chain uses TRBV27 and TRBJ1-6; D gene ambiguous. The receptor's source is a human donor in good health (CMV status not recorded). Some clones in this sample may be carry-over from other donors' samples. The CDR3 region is CASSSPGKLLHF. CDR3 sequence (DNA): TGTGCCAGCAGTTCTCCGGGAAAGTTACTCCACTTT.